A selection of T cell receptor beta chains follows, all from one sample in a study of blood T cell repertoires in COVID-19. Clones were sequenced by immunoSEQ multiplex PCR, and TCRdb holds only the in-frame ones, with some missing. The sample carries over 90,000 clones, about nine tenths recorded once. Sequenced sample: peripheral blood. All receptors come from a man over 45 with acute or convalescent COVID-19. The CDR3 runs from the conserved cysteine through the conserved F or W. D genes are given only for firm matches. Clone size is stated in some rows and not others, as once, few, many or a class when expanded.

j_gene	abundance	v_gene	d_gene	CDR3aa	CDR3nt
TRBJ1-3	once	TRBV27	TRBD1	CASSPSVGDSYGNTIYF	TGTGCCAGCAGCCCTTCGGTGGGGGACAGTTATGGAAACACCATATATTTT
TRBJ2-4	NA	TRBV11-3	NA	CASSLSRGDIQYF	TGTGCCAGCAGCTTATCCCGCGGGGACATTCAGTACTTC
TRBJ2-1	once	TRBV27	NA	CASRGLGPIYNEQFF	TGTGCCAGCAGAGGTCTGGGGCCCATATACAATGAGCAGTTCTTC
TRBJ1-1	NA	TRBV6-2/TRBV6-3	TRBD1	CASSPRQGIRRDTEAFF	TGTGCCAGCAGTCCCAGACAGGGAATAAGGAGGGACACTGAAGCTTTCTTT
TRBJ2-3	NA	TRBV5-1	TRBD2	CASSLVAGGPPDTQYF	TGCGCCAGCAGCTTGGTTGCGGGAGGGCCCCCAGATACGCAGTATTTT
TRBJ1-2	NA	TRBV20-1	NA	CSASSGVLGYTF	TGCAGTGCTAGTTCAGGGGTCCTTGGCTACACCTTC
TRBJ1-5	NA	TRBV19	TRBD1	CASSIAGQGSLRNQPQHF	TGTGCCAGTAGTATAGCGGGACAGGGCTCCCTACGCAATCAGCCCCAGCATTTT
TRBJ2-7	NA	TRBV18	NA	CASSPWAQGSSYEQYF	TGTGCCAGCTCACCATGGGCGCAGGGGAGCTCCTACGAGCAGTACTTC
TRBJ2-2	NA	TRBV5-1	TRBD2	CASSYEGASGIAGELFF	TGCGCCAGCAGCTACGAAGGGGCTAGCGGGATAGCCGGGGAGCTGTTTTTT
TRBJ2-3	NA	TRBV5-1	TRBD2	CASSSGLAGTDTQYF	TGCGCCAGCAGCAGTGGACTAGCAGGCACAGATACGCAGTATTTT
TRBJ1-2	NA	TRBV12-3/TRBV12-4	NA	CASSTRGEDGYTF	TGTGCCAGCAGCACCCGGGGGGAGGATGGCTACACCTTC
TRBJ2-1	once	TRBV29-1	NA	CSVETTRGSYNEQFF	TGCAGCGTTGAAACGACTAGAGGCTCCTACAATGAGCAGTTCTTC
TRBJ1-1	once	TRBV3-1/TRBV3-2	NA	CASSQGGFEAFF	TGTGCCAGCAGCCAAGGGGGCTTTGAAGCTTTCTTT
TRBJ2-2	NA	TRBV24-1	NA	CATSVRDYTGELFF	TGTGCCACCAGTGTCAGGGATTACACCGGGGAGCTGTTTTTT
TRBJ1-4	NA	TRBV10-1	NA	CASSGGSNEKLFF	TGCGCCAGCAGTGGAGGATCCAATGAAAAACTGTTTTTT
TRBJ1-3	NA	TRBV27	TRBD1	CASSPRTGVGNTIYF	TGTGCCAGCAGTCCCCGGACAGGGGTGGGAAACACCATATATTTT
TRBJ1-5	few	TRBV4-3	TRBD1	CASSQDGQGSQPQHF	TGCGCCAGCAGCCAAGATGGACAGGGCAGTCAGCCCCAGCATTTT